These 30 T cell receptor beta chains originate from one sample sequenced in a study of early T cells in non-severe SARS-CoV-2 infection. TCRdb called the 5' RACE reads again in MiXCR, with one record for every CDR3 protein. The data hold over 30,000 distinct CDR3 sequences, with roughly 6.6% observed a single time. This material consisted of whole blood, taken at baseline. These receptors originate from an adult who was a healthcare worker with PCR-confirmed SARS-CoV-2 infection or an uninfected control (not recorded which).

This clonotype occurred a few times. V gene TRBV12-3 or TRBV12-4 combines with J gene TRBJ2-2; TRBD1 matches 8 bases. J was trimmed by 6 bases and V by 3 bases; bases with no gene match: 9. This CDR3 comprises 16 residues. The CDR3 here is CASSFRTGQGAGELFF. CDR3 nucleotide sequence: TGTGCCAGCAGTTTCCGGACAGGGCAGGGTGCCGGGGAGCTGTTTTTT.

This clonotype was seen more than once but under ten times. The chain couples TRBV6-6 to TRBJ2-1; D may be TRBD1 or TRBD2 (5 bases each). CDR1 and CDR2 (germline): MNHNY, SVGAGI (reference sequence). The CDR3 loop spans 15 amino acids. Trimming cost V 5 bases and J 0 bases, with 11 bases left between them. The DNA of the CDR3 is TGTGCCAGCAGTGGGACCTTTAGCTCCTACAATGAGCAGTTCTTC. This translates into CASSGTFSSYNEQFF.

The chain has TRBV12-3 or TRBV12-4 and TRBJ2-7; weak D call: TRBD2 (5 bases). The CDR3 has 14 residues. V was shortened by 6 bases and J by 0 bases, with 12 bases between the two germline ends. CDR3 nucleotide sequence: TGTGCCAGCAGGTCGGGAATGAGCTCCTACGAGCAGTACTTC. Amino acids: CASRSGMSSYEQYF.

Ten or more counts support this clonotype. In DNA, the CDR3 is TGTGCCAGCAGTTTAAACAGAGCCTACGAGCAGTACTTC. Translating gives CASSLNRAYEQYF. The chain employs TRBV27 and TRBJ2-7; no firm D call. The CDR3 totals 13 residues. Deletions cut 2 bases from V and 2 bases from J, with 7 bases between. CDR1 is MNHEY and CDR2 is SMNVEV in the germline V gene (reference sequence).

This clonotype was detected many times. The V and J genes are TRBV4-1 and TRBJ2-1; TRBD2 is a possible D gene (6 bases). From germline, CDR1 is MGHRA and CDR2 YSYEKL. V was clipped by 1 base and J by 4 bases, with 20 bases between them. CDR3 length equals 18 residues. CDR3 in amino acids: CASSQVNLVAAAYNEQFF. CDR3 bases: TGCGCCAGCAGCCAAGTTAATCTCGTAGCGGCGGCTTACAATGAGCAGTTCTTC.

This clonotype was detected many times. The rearrangement joins TRBV7-6 to TRBJ2-3; D gene unclear. The germline V gene encodes CDR1 SGHVS and CDR2 FNYEAQ. Trimming removed 1 base from V and 6 bases from J, with 5 bases in between. The CDR3 covers 12 residues. The CDR3 protein is CASSLVEDTQYF. The DNA for the CDR3 is TGTGCCAGCAGCTTAGTAGAGGATACGCAGTATTTT.

At least ten counts were recorded for this clonotype. The CDR3 spells CSVVAGGGETQYF. Here the CDR3 DNA reads TGCAGCGTTGTTGCGGGAGGTGGAGAGACCCAGTACTTC. This chain joins TRBV29-1 and TRBJ2-5; TRBD2 matches 8 bases. The CDR3 runs to 13 residues. The junction had 5 bases not matched to a gene; V was cut back by 4 bases and J by 4 bases. Germline values: CDR1 SQVTM, CDR2 ANQGSEA.

In its sample, this clonotype was seen a few times. The chain recombines TRBV6-4 with TRBJ2-7; 8 bases are a match to TRBD1. This CDR3 contains 14 residues. Germline values: CDR1 MRHNA, CDR2 SNTAGT. J was trimmed by 4 bases and V by 5 bases; bases with no gene match: 7. The CDR3 loop is CASSPRTGPYEQYV. Written as DNA, the CDR3 is TGTGCCAGCAGTCCTAGGACAGGGCCGTACGAGCAGTACGTC.

The chain has TRBV6-6 and TRBJ2-3; D may correspond to TRBD1 or TRBD2 (5 bases each). The germline V gene encodes CDR1 MNHNY and CDR2 SVGAGI (reference sequence). Deletions cut 7 bases from V and 2 bases from J, with 19 bases between. The CDR3 runs 16 residues. The CDR3 here is CASTGDPYLFTDTQYF. The CDR3 DNA sequence: TGTGCCAGCACCGGGGACCCATACCTGTTCACAGATACGCAGTATTTT.

In this sample, this clonotype turned up many times. The V and J genes are TRBV27 and TRBJ1-2, with 7 bases identical to TRBD1. V was clipped by 3 bases and J by 6 bases; unmatched bases: 4. Germline V CDR1 and CDR2: MNHEY, SMNVEV (reference sequence). This CDR3 contains 13 residues. The CDR3 here is CASSFVTGDGYTF. The DNA of the CDR3 is TGTGCCAGCAGTTTTGTCACAGGGGATGGCTACACCTTC.

Many counts were recorded for this clonotype. The gene calls are TRBV12-3 or TRBV12-4 and TRBJ1-1; a possible D gene is TRBD1 (5 bases). This CDR3 spans 14 amino acids. V was pared by 6 bases and J by 4 bases, with 15 bases between. CDR3 in DNA: TGTGCCAGCAGATTGCTCCCGGGGGGCACTGAAGCTTTCTTT. It specifies CASRLLPGGTEAFF.

Many counts were recorded for this clonotype. The rearrangement joins TRBV7-2 to TRBJ1-4, with TRBD1 identical over 8 bases. Germline loops: CDR1 SGHTA, CDR2 FQGNSA. Trimming cost V 1 base and J 9 bases; bases outside gene matches: 10. The CDR3 runs 16 residues. The CDR3 nucleotides read TGTGCCAGCAGCTTAGTGGGGCAGGGGGCGCAGAAAAAACTGTTTTTT. Translation: CASSLVGQGAQKKLFF.

The rearrangement uses TRBV30 and TRBJ1-1; D possibly corresponds to TRBD1 (5 bases). The germline V gene encodes CDR1 GTSNPN and CDR2 SVGIG (reference sequence). This CDR3 is 14 amino acids long. Trimming cost V 7 bases and J 3 bases, with 18 bases left between them. CDR3 in DNA: TGTGCCTCCCGGAGGGGAAATAGTTACACTGAAGCTTTCTTT. Its translation is CASRRGNSYTEAFF. The variable domain in full, completed from reference TRBV30 and TRBJ1-1, reads SQTIHQWPATLVQPVGSPLSLECTVEGTSNPNLYWYRQAAGRGLQLLFYSVGIGQISSEVPQNLSASRPQDRQFILSSKKLLLSDSGFYLCASRRGNSYTEAFFGQGTRLTVV.

This clonotype was seen repeatedly, ten times or more. This chain connects TRBV7-2 to TRBJ2-7, with 10 nucleotides matching TRBD2. CDR3 length: 15 residues. V was pared by 4 bases and J by 5 bases, with 8 bases of the junction left unmatched. Germline V lookup: CDR1 SGHTA, CDR2 FQGNSA. Here the CDR3 DNA reads TGTGCCAGCAGCTCCCTCGCTAGCGGGAGTGACGAGCAGTACTTC. It translates to CASSSLASGSDEQYF.

This clonotype was observed many times. V and J are TRBV6-1 and TRBJ1-1, with D uncertain. V lost 6 bases and J lost 7, with 15 bases in between. Germline V gene lookup returns CDR1 MNHNS and CDR2 SASEGT. This CDR3 is built from 13 residues. The CDR3 loop is CASSESFGSEAFF. CDR3 coding DNA: TGTGCCAGCAGCGAGAGCTTTGGGAGTGAAGCTTTCTTT.

This clonotype appeared many times. The rearrangement uses TRBV5-1 and TRBJ2-7; D call uncertain. V dropped 5 bases and J dropped 6 bases, with 15 bases sitting between them. The CDR3 is made up of 13 amino acids. CDR1 is SGHRS, CDR2 YFSETQ, per germline. CDR3 sequence reads: CASSSLPASEQYV. CDR3 in DNA: TGCGCCAGCAGTTCTCTCCCCGCTTCCGAGCAGTACGTC.

The sample holds many counts of this clonotype. V gene TRBV10-3 combines with J gene TRBJ1-4; D unclear. Germline CDR1 ENHRY, CDR2 SYGVKD. The CDR3 extends over 17 amino acids. Trimming pared 0 bases from V and 4 bases from J, leaving 15 bases between. The CDR3 DNA reads TGTGCCATCAGTGAGTCGCCCACACGGGCGGGTAATGAAAAACTGTTTTTT. Amino acids: CAISESPTRAGNEKLFF.

This clonotype has just a few counts. The genes are TRBV28 and TRBJ1-2; the D is unclear. CDR3 size: 15 residues. V lost 2 bases and J 3 bases, leaving 13 bases between the germline ends. Germline V gives CDR1 MDHEN, CDR2 SYDVKM. The CDR3 region is CASSLTGRQHYGYTF. CDR3 nucleotide sequence: TGTGCCAGCAGTTTAACCGGCCGGCAGCACTATGGCTACACCTTC.

This clonotype appeared many times. The gene calls are TRBV27 and TRBJ2-6; 9 positions match TRBD1. V lost 4 bases and J lost 1; bases outside the gene matches: 5. In germline, CDR1 is MNHEY, CDR2 SMNVEV (reference sequence). The CDR3 loop spans 17 amino acids. The CDR3 protein is CASSSPGQGSGANVLTF. CDR3 nucleotides: TGTGCCAGCAGTTCACCGGGACAGGGTTCTGGGGCCAACGTCCTGACTTTC.

Many counts were recorded for this clonotype. The rearrangement joins TRBV20-1 to TRBJ2-1, with D unclear. CDR1 DFQATT and CDR2 SNEGSKA come from the germline V gene (reference sequence). V lost 3 bases to trimming and J lost 4 bases, with 13 bases between them. This CDR3 is 14 amino acids long. This chain's CDR3 is CSASPPGLYNEQFF. The CDR3 DNA is TGCAGTGCTAGTCCCCCCGGGTTGTACAATGAGCAGTTCTTC.

This clonotype was detected a few times. The chain uses TRBV6-2 or TRBV6-3 and TRBJ2-7; the D gene is possibly TRBD1 (6 bases). Trimming pared 5 bases from V and 1 base from J, leaving 12 bases between. The CDR3 consists of 14 residues. Germline V CDR1 and CDR2: MNHEY, SVGEGT. The CDR3 loop is CASSPRQVSYEQYF. The CDR3 DNA follows: TGTGCCAGCAGTCCTCGACAGGTTTCCTACGAGCAGTACTTC.

This clonotype has ten or more counts. V is TRBV9 and J is TRBJ2-7, with a possible D match to TRBD2 (6 bases). This CDR3 has 15 residues. Per the germline V gene, CDR1 is SGDLS and CDR2 is YYNGEE. Trimming took 4 bases from V and 5 from J, leaving 19 bases between them. CDR3 amino acids: CASSIRAGPIDEQYF. The CDR3 bases are TGTGCCAGCAGCATCCGAGCGGGCCCTATTGACGAGCAGTACTTC.

This clonotype occurred many times. The chain employs TRBV7-3 and TRBJ2-1; TRBD2 aligns across 15 bases. The CDR3 has 17 amino acids. V gave up 3 bases and J gave up 7 bases; unmatched junction bases: 7. Germline loops: CDR1 SGHTA, CDR2 FQGTGA. The CDR3 sequence: CASSLGGTSGRSNEQFF. CDR3 coding DNA: TGTGCCAGCAGCTTGGGTGGGACTAGCGGGAGGAGTAATGAGCAGTTCTTC.

This clonotype was seen a handful of times. The rearrangement uses TRBV6-2 or TRBV6-3 and TRBJ2-2; 8 nucleotides match TRBD1. Germline V gives CDR1 MNHEY, CDR2 SVGEGT. Trimming removed 5 bases from V and 7 bases from J; junction bases left unmatched: 9. This CDR3 region has 15 residues. For the CDR3, the DNA is TGTGCCAGCAGTACAACCGGGACAGGCTACGGGGAGCTGTTTTTT. It encodes CASSTTGTGYGELFF.

V usage is TRBV20-1 and J usage is TRBJ1-1, with unresolved D. The germline V gene encodes CDR1 DFQATT and CDR2 SNEGSKA (reference sequence). This CDR3 has 15 residues. Trimming left V 3 bases short and J 3 bases short, with 17 bases between. CDR3 loop: CSASPRTMRDTEAFF. The CDR3, as DNA: TGCAGTGCTAGTCCCCGGACGATGAGGGACACTGAAGCTTTCTTT.

The chain couples TRBV5-1 to TRBJ1-1, with D perhaps TRBD1 (6 bases). The length of the CDR3 is 16 residues. Trimming left V 1 base short and J 1 base short, with 14 bases between. Per the germline V gene, CDR1 is SGHRS and CDR2 is YFSETQ. CDR3: CASSLWPGDANTEAFF. The CDR3 bases are TGCGCCAGCAGCTTGTGGCCAGGGGATGCGAACACTGAAGCTTTCTTT.

The chain employs TRBV7-2 and TRBJ2-1; D ambiguous. The CDR3 sequence is 16 residues long. Germline CDR1 reads SGHTA; CDR2 reads FQGNSA. V was cut by 1 base and J by 2 bases, with 12 bases left in between. This CDR3 is CASSLVRKFPYNEQFF. The CDR3 nucleotides are TGTGCCAGCAGCTTAGTTCGTAAGTTCCCCTACAATGAGCAGTTCTTC.

The chain is built from TRBV24-1 and TRBJ2-1; TRBD2 matches at 10 bases. Trimming at V came to 4 bases and at J to 3 bases, leaving 8 bases not matched to a gene. This CDR3 has 17 amino acids. Germline CDR1 and CDR2: KGHDR and SFDVKD. The CDR3 coding sequence is TGTGCCACCAGTGAGGCTAGCGGGAGTGGAATCTACAATGAGCAGTTCTTC. Translated: CATSEASGSGIYNEQFF.

This clonotype is labeled as medium-sized. A read error may be the cause here, since a much bigger clone is one base away. V and J are TRBV4-3 and TRBJ2-1, with 12 nucleotides matching TRBD2. Germline assignment: CDR1 LGHNA and CDR2 YSLEER. With V trimmed by 4 bases and J by 5 bases, 3 bases remained unmatched. The CDR3 is 15 amino acids. The CDR3 sequence: CASSLTSGRNNEQFF. The CDR3 bases are TGCGCCAGCAGCCTAACTAGCGGGAGGAACAATGAGCAGTTCTTC.

This clonotype showed up just a few times. The V gene is TRBV5-6, the J gene TRBJ1-1, with a tentative D call TRBD1 (5 bases). Trimming cost V 0 bases and J 1 base, with 10 bases left between them. The germline V gene has CDR1 SGHDT and CDR2 YYEEEE. The CDR3 runs to 15 residues. The CDR3: CASSLVGQGNTEAFF. The CDR3 DNA is TGTGCCAGCAGCTTGGTCGGCCAGGGGAACACTGAAGCTTTCTTT.